What follows describes a single T cell receptor beta chain. The antigen is unknown. Generation of TCR cDNA used 5'RACE template switching (which added a universal primer site and UMIs). TCRdb re-derived calls from the 5' RACE reads in MiXCR, one entry per CDR3 protein. The sample has 200,000 or so distinct CDR3 sequences, 5.5% to 8.5% seen once. The data are from a study of T cells after yellow fever vaccination. General study results and limits: Contaminating bulk clonotypes could be abundant in FACS-sorted repertoires. Weaker, the secondary response had a peak occurring faster, on day 5 versus 15.

Germline lookup yields CDR1 LGHNA and CDR2 YSLEER. Trimming stripped 1 base from V and 1 base from J, with 17 bases between. This CDR3 region has 17 residues. The sequence came from a man aged 25-40 years who received the YFV17D yellow fever vaccine. Sequencing was performed on CD4+ T cells sorted from PBMCs, taken on the day of the yellow fever booster vaccination. The chain employs TRBV4-3 and TRBJ2-7, with a tentative D call TRBD2 (5 bases). CDR3 DNA: TGCGCCAGCAGCCAAGGACGCGCCAGCGGAGGTTCCTACGAGCAGTACTTC. Translated: CASSQGRASGGSYEQYF.